Presented here are 5 T cell receptor beta chains from one specimen sequenced in a study of blood T cell repertoires in COVID-19. Libraries were prepared by immunoSEQ multiplex PCR; TCRdb keeps only in-frame clonotypes and omits some of them. The sample carries a few hundred thousand clones, about 82% recorded once. Sample: peripheral blood. The receptors were gathered from a human donor in a cohort sampled during active COVID-19.

The chain combines TRBV27 with TRBJ1-1; a weak D match, TRBD1 (5 bases). This CDR3 is 13 amino acids long. The V gene lost 2 bases and the J gene lost 5 bases, with 9 bases spanning the gap. CDR1 is MNHEY, CDR2 SMNVEV, per germline (reference sequence). The CDR3 DNA sequence: TGTGCCAGCAGTTTAAGGGGCCAAACTGAAGCTTTCTTT. It encodes CASSLRGQTEAFF.

The chain combines TRBV6-5 with TRBJ1-5, with 9 bases aligning to TRBD1. After removal of 4 bases from V and 6 bases from J, the junction contained 4 bases not matched to a gene. CDR1 and CDR2 (germline): MNHEY, SVGAGI. The CDR3 is 14 amino acids. CDR3 in amino acids: CASSSGTGIQPQHF. The CDR3 nucleotides are TGTGCCAGCAGTTCCGGGACAGGGATTCAGCCCCAGCATTTT.

The chain links TRBV2 to TRBJ1-1; TRBD1 agrees at 9 bases. This CDR3 is 14 amino acids long. Germline CDR1 and CDR2: SNHLY and FYNNEI. Losses at the gene ends were 10 bases for V and 3 bases for J; bases not matched to a gene: 9. CDR3 region: CATGQGYLDTEAFF. For the CDR3, the DNA is TGTGCCACCGGACAGGGGTATTTAGACACTGAAGCTTTCTTT.

This chain uses TRBV30 with TRBJ2-7, with 9 bases identical to TRBD1. The V and J ends lost 8 bases and 4 bases, in that order; junction bases with no gene match: 12. The germline V gene has CDR1 GTSNPN and CDR2 SVGIG (reference sequence). The CDR3 spans 14 residues. CDR3 DNA: TGTGCCGGGGGATCGGGACAGGGATGGTACGAGCAGTACTTC. Its protein product is CAGGSGQGWYEQYF.

The J gene is TRBJ1-2, the V gene TRBV19; TRBD1 matches at 7 bases. With V trimmed by 6 bases and J by 4 bases, 5 bases remained unmatched. CDR3 size: 13 residues. Germline V lookup: CDR1 LNHDA, CDR2 SQIVND (reference sequence). CDR3 bases: TGTGCCAGTAGCACGGGACAGCCCTATGGCTACACCTTC. Its protein product is CASSTGQPYGYTF.